This TCR beta chain derives from a study of blood T cell repertoires in COVID-19. Study-wide background: There were acute and convalescent COVID-19 samples, and they came from the United States, Italy and Spain. PBMCs, B-cell-depleted T cells, or T cells provided the cDNA or gDNA that made up the material.

This CDR3 has 16 residues. V lost 4 bases, J lost 0 bases, and 14 bases lay in between. Per the germline V gene, CDR1 is SGHRS and CDR2 is YFSETQ. While infection was still active, Seattle patients were enrolled and then followed longitudinally. In the study's own analysis: Estimated nucleated cell counts came from reference gene primer amplification. Clones were sequenced by immunoSEQ multiplex PCR, and TCRdb holds only the in-frame ones, with some missing. For V, J and clone size, that table is used; D and trimming come from the DNA. This table has about 130,000 clones, around 70% appearing once. This chain joins TRBV5-1 and TRBJ1-3, with D possibly TRBD1 on 6 matching bases. This receptor was obtained from an older man with COVID-19, enrolled during active disease. Sequences were obtained from peripheral blood. The CDR3 here is CASSPRDTSSGNTIYF. CDR3 in DNA: TGCGCCAGCAGCCCCCGGGACACCAGCTCTGGAAACACCATATATTTT.